This T cell receptor beta chain was found in a study of blood T cell repertoires in COVID-19. Overall study context: Sites across the United States, Italy and Spain contributed samples from acute and convalescent COVID-19.

Allocation to cohorts depended on clinical history reported by the participants. The CDR3 spans 16 residues. The V gene end was trimmed by 6 bases and the J gene end by 7 bases; junction bases not matched to a gene: 12. The germline gives CDR1 LNHDA, CDR2 SQIVND (reference sequence). Original analysis: Estimates of nucleated cell counts were drawn from the amplification of reference gene primers. Clones were sequenced by immunoSEQ multiplex PCR, and TCRdb holds only the in-frame ones, with some missing. Clonal size and the V and J genes are those of that table, whereas D and trimming came from the DNA. The table lists about 220,000 clones, roughly 84% of them singletons.

V usage is TRBV19 and J usage is TRBJ2-1, with 10 bases fitting TRBD1. The material sequenced was PBMCs or T cells enriched from blood (not recorded which). The source of this sequence is a middle-aged woman who had recovered from COVID-19. The CDR3 DNA reads TGTGCCAGTAGGCCCCGAGGGACAGGGGATTATAATGAGCAGTTCTTC. Its translation: CASRPRGTGDYNEQFF.